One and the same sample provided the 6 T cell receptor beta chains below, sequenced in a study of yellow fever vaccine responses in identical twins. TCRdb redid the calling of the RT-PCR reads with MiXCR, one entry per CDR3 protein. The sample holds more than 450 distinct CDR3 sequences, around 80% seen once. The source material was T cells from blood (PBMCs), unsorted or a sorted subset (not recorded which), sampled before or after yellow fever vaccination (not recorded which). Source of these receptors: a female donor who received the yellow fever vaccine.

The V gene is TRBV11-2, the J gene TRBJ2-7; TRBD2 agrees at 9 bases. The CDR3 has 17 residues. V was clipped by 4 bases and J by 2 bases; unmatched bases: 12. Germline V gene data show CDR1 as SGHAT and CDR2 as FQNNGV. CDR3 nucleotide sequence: TGTGCCAGCAGCTCCCGGCAGCGAGCGGGAGGCACCTACGAGCAGTACTTC. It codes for CASSSRQRAGGTYEQYF.

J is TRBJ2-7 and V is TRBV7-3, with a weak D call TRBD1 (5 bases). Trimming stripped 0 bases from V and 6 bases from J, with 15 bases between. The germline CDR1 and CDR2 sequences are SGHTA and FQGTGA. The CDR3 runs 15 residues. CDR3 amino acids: CASSLTPGKPPEQYV. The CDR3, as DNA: TGTGCCAGCAGCTTAACTCCAGGGAAGCCCCCCGAGCAGTACGTC.

Written as DNA, the CDR3 is TGTGCCACCAGCAGAGATCGGTCTAGCAGTTCCTACGAGCAGTACTTC. As protein: CATSRDRSSSSYEQYF. The rearrangement uses TRBV15 and TRBJ2-7, with TRBD2 as a possible D gene (5 bases). Trimming shortened V by 0 bases and J by 1 base, and 13 bases separated the two germline ends. This CDR3 has 16 amino acids. The germline V gene encodes CDR1 LNHNV and CDR2 YYDKDF (reference sequence).

CDR3 loop: CASSIRQGVDGYTF. CDR3 nucleotide sequence: TGTGCCAGCAGCATAAGACAGGGGGTCGATGGCTACACCTTC. This chain joins TRBV7-9 and TRBJ1-2, with 9 bases matching TRBD1. CDR3 length: 14 amino acids. V dropped 5 bases and J dropped 6; count of bases not matched to a gene: 7. Germline V gene sequence: CDR1 SEHNR, CDR2 FQNEAQ (reference sequence).

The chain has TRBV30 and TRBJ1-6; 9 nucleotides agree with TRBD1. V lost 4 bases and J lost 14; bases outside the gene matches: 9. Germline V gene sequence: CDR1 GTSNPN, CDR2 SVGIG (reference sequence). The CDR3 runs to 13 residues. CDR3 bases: TGTGCCTGGACGCGACAGGGGGTGTCGTCCCTCCACTTT. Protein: CAWTRQGVSSLHF.

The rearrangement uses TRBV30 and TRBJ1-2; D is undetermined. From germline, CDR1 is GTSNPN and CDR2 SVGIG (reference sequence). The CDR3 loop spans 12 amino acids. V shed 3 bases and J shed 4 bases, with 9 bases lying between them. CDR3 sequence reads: CAWRDGLYGYTF. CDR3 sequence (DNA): TGTGCCTGGAGGGACGGCCTCTATGGCTACACCTTC.